The 31 T cell receptor beta chains reported below all come from one sample, sequenced in a study of OX40 agonist ivuxolimab in advanced cancers. Method: immunoSEQ multiplex PCR; TCRdb's copy keeps in-frame clones and lacks some. This repertoire shows more than 100,000 clones, 80% to 90% found once; its top ten account for around 0.55%. Material: CD4+ or CD8+ T cells sorted from blood, obtained in a trial of the OX40 agonist ivuxolimab. The receptors derive from an adult with an advanced solid tumor such as melanoma, head and neck, liver or kidney cancer.

V usage is TRBV28 and J usage is TRBJ1-4; perhaps TRBD1 as D (6 bases). The CDR3 is 11 residues long. V lost 11 bases and J lost 7, with 11 bases in between. In germline, CDR1 is MDHEN, CDR2 SYDVKM. The CDR3 DNA reads TGTGCCGCAGGGGCAGTTGAAAAACTGTTTTTT. This gives the protein CAAGAVEKLFF.

The chain is built from TRBV7-8 and TRBJ1-2, with D perhaps matching TRBD1 (5 bases). Trimming stripped 5 bases from V and 2 bases from J, with 9 bases between. This CDR3 contains 13 residues. The germline CDR1 and CDR2 sequences are SGHVS and FQNEAQ. The CDR3 DNA follows: TGTGCCAGCAGCGACAGTTCCAACTATGGCTACACCTTC. Protein product: CASSDSSNYGYTF.

The rearrangement links TRBV7-9 to TRBJ2-5, with a weak D call TRBD1 (5 bases). V was trimmed by 1 base and J by 2 bases, leaving 11 bases between them. This CDR3 comprises 15 residues. Per the germline V gene, CDR1 is SEHNR and CDR2 is FQNEAQ (reference sequence). The CDR3 reads CASSLGAGPQETQYF. The CDR3 region has the DNA TGTGCCAGCAGCTTAGGAGCAGGGCCACAAGAGACCCAGTACTTC.

The V gene is TRBV5-5, the J gene TRBJ1-1; unclear D gene. With 3 bases removed from V and 1 base from J, the gap between germline ends came to 13 bases. Germline V gene lookup returns CDR1 SGHKS and CDR2 YYEKEE (reference sequence). The CDR3 totals 15 residues. The CDR3 loop is CASSWSVTSNTEAFF. The CDR3 DNA sequence: TGTGCCAGCAGCTGGAGCGTAACCTCGAACACTGAAGCTTTCTTT.

V gene TRBV4-3 combines with J gene TRBJ1-2; D is possibly TRBD1 (6 bases). Trimming pared 0 bases from V and 5 bases from J, leaving 13 bases between. CDR1 is LGHNA and CDR2 is YSLEER in the germline V gene. The CDR3 has 15 residues. The CDR3 loop is CASSQEGGRVYGYTF. As DNA, the CDR3 is TGCGCCAGCAGCCAAGAGGGGGGGCGGGTATATGGCTACACCTTC.

The V call is TRBV7-2, the J call TRBJ1-1, with D maybe TRBD1 (5 bases). The CDR3 is made up of 16 amino acids. Deletions cut 3 bases from V and 3 bases from J, with 17 bases between. Per germline, CDR1 SGHTA and CDR2 FQGNSA. In DNA form, the CDR3 reads TGTGCCAGCAGCTTCAAAGGGGCGCGCCCTGACACTGAAGCTTTCTTT. Its protein product is CASSFKGARPDTEAFF.

The genes are TRBV4-3 and TRBJ1-2; a weak D match, TRBD1 (5 bases). The ends were cut back, 6 bases at V and 3 bases at J, with 20 bases in the middle. The CDR3 is 16 residues long. Germline CDR1 LGHNA, CDR2 YSLEER. CDR3: CASSLGAGLGDYGYTF. The CDR3, as DNA: TGCGCCAGCAGTCTAGGGGCAGGCCTTGGTGACTATGGCTACACCTTC.

DNA for the CDR3: TGTGCCAGCAGGGTAGCGGGGGCTACAGATACGCAGTATTTT. As protein: CASRVAGATDTQYF. The rearrangement joins TRBV6-1 to TRBJ2-3; 9 bases are shared with TRBD2. Germline V gene sequence: CDR1 MNHNS, CDR2 SASEGT. The CDR3 is 14 residues long. Trimming took 6 bases from V and 3 from J; bases not matched to a gene: 4.

The chain carries TRBV2 and TRBJ1-5; D is undetermined. Germline V gene lookup returns CDR1 SNHLY and CDR2 FYNNEI. V dropped 1 base and J dropped 7 bases, with 5 bases sitting between them. This CDR3 spans 12 amino acids. The chain's CDR3 is CASSEGGQPQHF. The CDR3 DNA reads as TGTGCCAGCAGTGAAGGGGGACAGCCCCAGCATTTT. The full variable domain, rest sourced from reference TRBV2 and TRBJ1-5, is EPEVTQTPSHQVTQMGQEVILRCVPISNHLYFYWYRQILGQKVEFLVSFYNNEISEKSEIFDDQFSVERPDGSNFTLKIRSTKLEDSAMYFCASSEGGQPQHFGDGTRLSIL.

The chain joins TRBV6-5 to TRBJ2-7; D unresolved. CDR1 MNHEY and CDR2 SVGAGI come from the germline V gene. V lost 2 bases and J lost 7, with 12 bases in between. The CDR3 spans 13 residues. The CDR3 DNA follows: TGTGCCAGCAGTTACCGGCGTGACCGAGAGCAGTACTTC. Translation: CASSYRRDREQYF.

V usage is TRBV19 and J usage is TRBJ2-7; 10 bases fit TRBD1. The V segment lost 10 bases and the J segment 0 bases; nucleotides outside the gene matches: 12. In germline, CDR1 is LNHDA, CDR2 SQIVND (reference sequence). The CDR3 consists of 16 residues. CDR3 bases: TGTGCCACTTCTTCGACGGACAGGGGGTTCTCCTACGAGCAGTACTTC. Translating it yields CATSSTDRGFSYEQYF.

The chain carries TRBV11-2 and TRBJ2-3; perhaps D is TRBD1 or TRBD2 (5 bases each). The V gene's germline CDR1 is SGHAT and CDR2 FQNNGV. The ends were cut back, 5 bases at V and 1 base at J, with 16 bases in the middle. The CDR3 is 16 residues long. The DNA for the CDR3 is TGTGCCAGCAGCCTGGGGTGGGGGAGTCGCACAGATACGCAGTATTTT. This encodes CASSLGWGSRTDTQYF.

This clone was picked up a small number of times. This chain uses TRBV19 with TRBJ1-5; perhaps TRBD1 as D (5 bases). The germline V gene has CDR1 LNHDA and CDR2 SQIVND (reference sequence). This CDR3 has 15 residues. Trimming left V 5 bases short and J 3 bases short, with 14 bases between. CDR3 loop: CASSASGTVNQPQHF. Here the CDR3 DNA reads TGTGCCAGTAGTGCCTCCGGGACGGTCAATCAGCCCCAGCATTTT.

V and J are TRBV7-2 and TRBJ2-3, with 10 bases lining up with TRBD2. Germline CDR1 and CDR2: SGHTA and FQGNSA. The CDR3 loop spans 18 amino acids. V lost 1 base to trimming and J lost 4 bases; unmatched junction nucleotides: 11. The chain's CDR3 is CASSLGVAAGGRADTQYF. The CDR3, as DNA: TGTGCCAGCAGCTTAGGAGTTGCAGCGGGGGGGCGGGCAGATACGCAGTATTTT.

CDR3 coding DNA: TGTGCCAGCAGTGAATATGAGACTAGTGTTGGGGAGCTGTTTTTT. Its translation: CASSEYETSVGELFF. The chain uses TRBV6-1 and TRBJ2-2; maybe TRBD2 (6 bases). With 2 bases removed from V and 8 bases from J, the gap between germline ends came to 15 bases. Germline CDR1 MNHNS, CDR2 SASEGT. This CDR3 has 15 residues.

CDR3: CASSLLADTGELFF. Here the CDR3 DNA reads TGTGCCAGCAGTCTTCTAGCGGACACCGGGGAGCTGTTTTTT. The chain is built from TRBV6-5 and TRBJ2-2; TRBD2 aligns across 7 bases. CDR3 length: 14 amino acids. J lost 3 bases, V lost 5 bases, and 3 bases had no gene match. Germline values: CDR1 MNHEY, CDR2 SVGAGI.

This chain uses TRBV28 with TRBJ2-4; 9 positions agree with TRBD1. CDR3 length: 14 amino acids. Germline V gene lookup returns CDR1 MDHEN and CDR2 SYDVKM. J gave up 9 bases and V 5 bases, and 8 bases lay outside the gene matches. CDR3 amino acids: CASSLRDRVVIQYF. In nucleotides, the CDR3 is TGTGCCAGCAGTCTCCGGGACAGGGTTGTCATTCAGTACTTC.

The chain carries TRBV5-1 and TRBJ2-5; perhaps D is TRBD1 or TRBD2 (6 bases each). The germline gives CDR1 SGHRS, CDR2 YFSETQ. The V end was cut by 1 base, the J end by 1 base, with 11 bases between. The CDR3 sequence is 15 residues long. In nucleotides, the CDR3 is TGCGCCAGCAGCTTGTCGGGGGCCACCCAAGAGACCCAGTACTTC. Translating it yields CASSLSGATQETQYF.

V and J are TRBV4-3 and TRBJ1-6, with D hard to call. From germline, CDR1 is LGHNA and CDR2 YSLEER. Trimming left V 1 base short and J 7 bases short, with 11 bases between. The CDR3 consists of 15 residues. CDR3 nucleotides: TGCGCCAGCAGCCAAGCCGCCGGGCAAAATTCACCCCTCCACTTT. This sequence encodes CASSQAAGQNSPLHF.

In regard to this clone: The germline gene is not matched at one end of the junction; a read error may be the cause. The J gene is TRBJ2-6, the V gene TRBV6-6; D gene unclear. Germline assignment: CDR1 MNHNY and CDR2 SVGAGI (reference sequence). The CDR3 consists of 13 residues. CDR3 region: CASLPSEANVLTF. In DNA, the CDR3 is TGTGCCAGCCTCCCCTCTGAGGCCAACGTCCTGACTTTC.

The chain joins TRBV7-8 to TRBJ1-3; tentative D call: TRBD1 (5 bases). CDR1 is SGHVS, CDR2 FQNEAQ, per germline. This CDR3 spans 15 amino acids. Between the trimmed V and J ends, which lost 1 base and 8 bases, there was a span of 15 bases. The CDR3 protein is CASSLGQPGPDTIYF. The CDR3 DNA reads TGTGCCAGCAGCTTAGGACAGCCCGGCCCTGACACCATATATTTT.

V and J are TRBV5-1 and TRBJ1-4; unclear D gene. Trimming shortened V by 1 base and J by 0 bases, and 7 bases separated the two germline ends. Per germline, CDR1 SGHRS and CDR2 YFSETQ. The CDR3 loop spans 15 amino acids. The CDR3 sequence: CASSLTVATNEKLFF. The CDR3 DNA is TGCGCCAGCAGCTTGACAGTTGCAACTAATGAAAAACTGTTTTTT.

The rearrangement links TRBV7-8 to TRBJ2-7, with D possibly being TRBD1 (6 bases). In germline, CDR1 is SGHVS, CDR2 FQNEAQ. Trimming stripped 5 bases from V and 4 bases from J, with 21 bases between. This CDR3 region has 16 residues. CDR3 sequence reads: CASSPTTGTKVYEQYF. CDR3 DNA: TGTGCCAGCAGCCCGACAACCGGGACAAAGGTGTACGAGCAGTACTTC. Complete variable domain (other parts from reference TRBV7-8 and TRBJ2-7): GAGVSQSPRYKVAKRGQDVALRCDPISGHVSLFWYQQALGQGPEFLTYFQNEAQLDKSGLPSDRFFAERPEGSVSTLKIQRTQQEDSAVYLCASSPTTGTKVYEQYFGPGTRLTVT.

The V gene is TRBV13, the J gene TRBJ1-1; 9 bases are shared with TRBD1. CDR3 length: 15 amino acids. J gave up 0 bases and V 5 bases, and 4 bases lay outside the gene matches. Germline loops: CDR1 PRHDT, CDR2 FYEKMQ (reference sequence). The CDR3 DNA follows: TGTGCCAGCAGCAGGGGACAGGGTATGAACACTGAAGCTTTCTTT. It codes for CASSRGQGMNTEAFF.

This clone appeared a few times. The chain joins TRBV16 to TRBJ2-2; D is undetermined. The CDR3 runs 14 residues. The germline gives CDR1 KGHSY, CDR2 FQNENV. V shed 0 bases and J shed 0 bases, with 2 bases lying between them. The CDR3 bases are TGTGCCAGCAGCCAATCGACGAACACCGGGGAGCTGTTTTTT. Its translation is CASSQSTNTGELFF.

The chain combines TRBV28 with TRBJ1-2; no definite D call. Looked up from germline, CDR1 is MDHEN and CDR2 is SYDVKM. This CDR3 spans 11 amino acids. Trimming shortened V by 2 bases and J by 2 bases, and 0 bases separated the two germline ends. The CDR3: CASSLNYGYTF. For the CDR3, the DNA is TGTGCCAGCAGTTTAAACTATGGCTACACCTTC.

This clone was detected only once. The chain uses TRBV25-1 and TRBJ2-3, with D unresolved. The CDR3 sequence is 13 residues long. Germline-derived CDR1 and CDR2 are MGHDK and SYGVNS. V was shortened by 2 bases and J by 7 bases, with 10 bases between the two germline ends. CDR3 DNA sequence: TGTGCCAGCAGTGAACTGCTTCGGAATACGCAGTATTTT. Its protein product is CASSELLRNTQYF.

The V gene is TRBV6-6, the J gene TRBJ2-7, with unresolved D. Trimming took off 8 bases at V and 1 base at J, with 15 bases between the two ends. The CDR3 spans 14 residues. The germline gives CDR1 MNHNY, CDR2 SVGAGI (reference sequence). The CDR3 sequence is CASGNPTSSYEQYF. Here the CDR3 DNA reads TGTGCCAGCGGGAACCCGACATCTTCCTACGAGCAGTACTTC.

This chain joins TRBV6-5 and TRBJ1-2; tentatively, D is TRBD1 (5 bases). CDR1 is MNHEY and CDR2 is SVGAGI in the germline V gene. The V end lost 2 bases, the J end lost 8 bases, and 9 bases lay between the germline ends. CDR3 size: 12 residues. This CDR3 is CASSYRGEGYTF. The CDR3 nucleotides are TGTGCCAGCAGTTACCGGGGGGAGGGCTACACCTTC.

This clone was seen just once. The chain combines TRBV27 with TRBJ2-5; 9 nucleotides align to TRBD1. The ends lost 5 bases at V and 4 bases at J; junction bases unmatched: 17. CDR3 length: 18 residues. Germline values: CDR1 MNHEY, CDR2 SMNVEV (reference sequence). CDR3 sequence (DNA): TGTGCCAGCAGTACTATGACCGGGACAGGGAGGCGAGGAGAGACCCAGTACTTC. It translates to CASSTMTGTGRRGETQYF.

The V call is TRBV7-6, the J call TRBJ2-5; 8 nucleotides align to TRBD1. V gave up 6 bases and J gave up 5 bases; unmatched junction bases: 11. The CDR3 contains 15 residues. Germline CDR1 and CDR2: SGHVS and FNYEAQ. The CDR3, as DNA: TGTGCCAGCAGGCCTACTGACAGGGGATGGGAGACCCAGTACTTC. It specifies CASRPTDRGWETQYF. Looking up the rest from reference TRBV7-6 and TRBJ2-5 gives the full variable domain: GAGVSQSPRYKVTKRGQDVALRCDPISGHVSLYWYRQALGQGPEFLTYFNYEAQQDKSGLPNDRFSAERPEGSISTLTIQRTEQRDSAMYRCASRPTDRGWETQYFGPGTRLLVL.